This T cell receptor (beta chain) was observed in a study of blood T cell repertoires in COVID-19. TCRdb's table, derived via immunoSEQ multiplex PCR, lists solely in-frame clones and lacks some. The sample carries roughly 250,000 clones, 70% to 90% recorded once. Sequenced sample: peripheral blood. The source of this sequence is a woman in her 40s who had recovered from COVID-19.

CDR3 residues: CASSGPGLAGVGDTQYF. The DNA of the CDR3 is TGTGCCAGCAGCGGCCCGGGACTAGCGGGAGTGGGTGATACGCAGTATTTT. The chain combines TRBV7-9 with TRBJ2-3, with 14 nucleotides matching TRBD2. The ends lost 5 bases at V and 6 bases at J; junction bases unmatched: 10. Germline V gene data show CDR1 as SEHNR and CDR2 as FQNEAQ (reference sequence). This CDR3 region has 17 residues.